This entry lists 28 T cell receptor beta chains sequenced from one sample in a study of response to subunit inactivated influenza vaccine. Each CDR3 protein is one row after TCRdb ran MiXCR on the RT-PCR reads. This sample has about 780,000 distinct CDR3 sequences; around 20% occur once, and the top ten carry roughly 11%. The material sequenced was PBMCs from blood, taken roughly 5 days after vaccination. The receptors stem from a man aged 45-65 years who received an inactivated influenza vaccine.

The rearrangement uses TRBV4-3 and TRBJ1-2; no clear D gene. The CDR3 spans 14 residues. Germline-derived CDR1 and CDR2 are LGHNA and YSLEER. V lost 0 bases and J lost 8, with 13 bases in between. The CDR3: CASSQDAGISGYTF. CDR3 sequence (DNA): TGCGCCAGCAGCCAAGATGCGGGGATCAGCGGCTACACCTTC.

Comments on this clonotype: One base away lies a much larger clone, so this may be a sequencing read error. CDR3 residues: CASNLSGGELFF. DNA of the CDR3: TGTGCCAGCAATTTAAGTGGCGGGGAGCTGTTTTTT. The chain is built from TRBV12-3 or TRBV12-4 and TRBJ2-2; D ambiguous. This CDR3 region has 12 residues.

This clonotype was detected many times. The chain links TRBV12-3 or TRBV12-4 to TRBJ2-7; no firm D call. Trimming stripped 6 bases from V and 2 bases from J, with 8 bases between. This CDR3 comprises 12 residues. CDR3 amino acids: CASSQRTYEQYF. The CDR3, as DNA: TGTGCCAGCAGCCAAAGGACCTACGAGCAGTACTTC.

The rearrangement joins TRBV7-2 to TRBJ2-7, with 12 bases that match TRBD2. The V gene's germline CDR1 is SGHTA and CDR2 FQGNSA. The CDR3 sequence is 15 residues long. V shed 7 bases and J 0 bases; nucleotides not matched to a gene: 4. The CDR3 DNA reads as TGTGCCAGCACGACTAGCGGGGGACCCTCCTACGAGCAGTACTTC. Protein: CASTTSGGPSYEQYF.

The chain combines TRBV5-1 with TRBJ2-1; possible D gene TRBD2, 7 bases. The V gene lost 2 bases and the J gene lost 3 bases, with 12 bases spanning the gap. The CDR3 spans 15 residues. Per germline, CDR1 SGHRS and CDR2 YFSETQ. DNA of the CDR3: TGCGCCAGCAGCTTTGGGGGGGCGGACTACAATGAGCAGTTCTTC. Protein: CASSFGGADYNEQFF. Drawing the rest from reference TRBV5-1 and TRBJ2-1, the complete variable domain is KAGVTQTPRYLIKTRGQQVTLSCSPISGHRSVSWYQQTPGQGLQFLFEYFSETQRNKGNFPGRFSGRQFSNSRSEMNVSTLELGDSALYLCASSFGGADYNEQFFGPGTRLTVL.

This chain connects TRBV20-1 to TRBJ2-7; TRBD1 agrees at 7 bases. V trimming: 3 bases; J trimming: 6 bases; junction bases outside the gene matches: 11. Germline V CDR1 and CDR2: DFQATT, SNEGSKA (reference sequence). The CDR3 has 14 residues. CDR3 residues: CSASFTGQAREQYF. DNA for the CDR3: TGCAGTGCTAGCTTTACCGGACAGGCTCGCGAGCAGTACTTC.

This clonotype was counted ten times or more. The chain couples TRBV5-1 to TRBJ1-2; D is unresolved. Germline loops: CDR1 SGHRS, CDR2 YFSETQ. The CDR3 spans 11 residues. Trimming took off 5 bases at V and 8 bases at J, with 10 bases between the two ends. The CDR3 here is CASRQGYGYTF. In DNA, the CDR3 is TGCGCCAGCAGGCAAGGGTACGGCTACACCTTC.

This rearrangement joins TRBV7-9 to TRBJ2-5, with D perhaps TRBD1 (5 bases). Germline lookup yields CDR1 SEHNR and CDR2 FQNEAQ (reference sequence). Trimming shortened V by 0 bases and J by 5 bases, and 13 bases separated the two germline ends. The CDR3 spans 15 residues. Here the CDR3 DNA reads TGTGCCAGCAGCTTAGCAGCAGGGATTTGGGAGACCCAGTACTTC. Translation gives CASSLAAGIWETQYF.

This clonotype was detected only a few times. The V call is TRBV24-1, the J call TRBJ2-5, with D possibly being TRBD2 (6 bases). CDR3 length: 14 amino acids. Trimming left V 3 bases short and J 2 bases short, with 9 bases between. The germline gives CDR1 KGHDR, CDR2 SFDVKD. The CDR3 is CATSDAGIQETQYF. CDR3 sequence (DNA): TGTGCCACCAGTGATGCGGGAATACAAGAGACCCAGTACTTC.

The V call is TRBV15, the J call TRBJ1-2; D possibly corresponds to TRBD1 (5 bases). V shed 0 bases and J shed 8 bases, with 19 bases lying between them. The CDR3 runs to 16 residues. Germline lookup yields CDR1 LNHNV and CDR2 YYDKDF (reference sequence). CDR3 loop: CATSRDGLAGRGGYTF. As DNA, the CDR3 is TGTGCCACCAGCAGAGACGGTTTAGCGGGCCGGGGGGGCTACACCTTC.

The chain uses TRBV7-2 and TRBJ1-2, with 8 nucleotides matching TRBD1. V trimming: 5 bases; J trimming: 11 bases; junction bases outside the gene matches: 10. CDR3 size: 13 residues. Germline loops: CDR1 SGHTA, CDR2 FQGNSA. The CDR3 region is CASSIGQGGRYTF. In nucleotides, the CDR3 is TGTGCCAGCAGCATAGGACAGGGAGGAAGATACACCTTC. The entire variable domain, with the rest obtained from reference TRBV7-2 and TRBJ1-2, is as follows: GAGVSQSPSNKVTEKGKDVELRCDPISGHTALYWYRQSLGQGLEFLIYFQGNSAPDKSGLPSDRFSAERTGGSVSTLTIQRTQQEDSAVYLCASSIGQGGRYTFGSGTRLTVV.

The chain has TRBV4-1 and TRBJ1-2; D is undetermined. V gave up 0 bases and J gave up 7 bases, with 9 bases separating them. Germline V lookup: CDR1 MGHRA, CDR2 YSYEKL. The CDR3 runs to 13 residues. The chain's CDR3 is CASSQDQVGGYTF. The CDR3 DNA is TGCGCCAGCAGCCAAGATCAGGTTGGTGGCTACACCTTC.

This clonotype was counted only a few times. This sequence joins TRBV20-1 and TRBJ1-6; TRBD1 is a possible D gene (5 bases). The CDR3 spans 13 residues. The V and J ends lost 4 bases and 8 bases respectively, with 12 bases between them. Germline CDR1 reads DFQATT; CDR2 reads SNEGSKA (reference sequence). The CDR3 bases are TGCAGTGCTATCCGGGACGGAGATTCACCCCTCCACTTT. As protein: CSAIRDGDSPLHF.

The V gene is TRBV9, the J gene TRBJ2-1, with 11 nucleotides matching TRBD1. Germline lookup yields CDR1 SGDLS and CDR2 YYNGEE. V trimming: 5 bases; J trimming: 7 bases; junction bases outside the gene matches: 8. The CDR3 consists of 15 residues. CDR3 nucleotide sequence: TGTGCCAGCAGTGAGACCGGGACAGGGGGTAATGAGCAGTTCTTC. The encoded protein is CASSETGTGGNEQFF.

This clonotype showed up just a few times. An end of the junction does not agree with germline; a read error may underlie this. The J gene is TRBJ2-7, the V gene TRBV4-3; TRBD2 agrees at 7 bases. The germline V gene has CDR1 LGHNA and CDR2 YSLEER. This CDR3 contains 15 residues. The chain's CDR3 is CASSQEASGSYEQYF. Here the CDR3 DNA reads TGTGCCAGCAGCCAAGAAGCTAGCGGTTCCTACGAGCAGTACTTC.

The CDR3 DNA follows: TGTGCCAGCAGCGTAGTTACAGGGGGCTCAGGGACTGAAGCTTTCTTT. As protein: CASSVVTGGSGTEAFF. The gene calls are TRBV9 and TRBJ1-1, with 9 bases aligning to TRBD1. J gave up 5 bases and V 0 bases, and 8 bases lay outside the gene matches. The CDR3 runs to 16 residues. Germline V CDR1 and CDR2: SGDLS, YYNGEE.

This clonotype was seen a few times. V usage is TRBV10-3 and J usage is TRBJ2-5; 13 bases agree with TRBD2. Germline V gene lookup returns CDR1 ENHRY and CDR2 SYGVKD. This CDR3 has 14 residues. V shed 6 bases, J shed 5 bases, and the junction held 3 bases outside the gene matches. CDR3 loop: CAISLTSGRETQYF. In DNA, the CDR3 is TGTGCCATCAGCCTGACTAGCGGGAGGGAGACCCAGTACTTC.

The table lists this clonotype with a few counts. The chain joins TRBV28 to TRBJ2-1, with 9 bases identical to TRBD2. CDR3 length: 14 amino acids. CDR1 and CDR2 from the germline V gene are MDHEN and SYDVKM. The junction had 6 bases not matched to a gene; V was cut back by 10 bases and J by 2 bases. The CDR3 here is CANHLAGTYNEQFF. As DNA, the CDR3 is TGTGCCAACCACCTAGCGGGAACCTACAATGAGCAGTTCTTC.

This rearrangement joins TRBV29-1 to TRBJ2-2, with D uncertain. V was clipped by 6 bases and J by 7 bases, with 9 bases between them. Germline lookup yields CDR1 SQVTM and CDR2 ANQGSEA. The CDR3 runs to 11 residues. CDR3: CSVVLFGELFF. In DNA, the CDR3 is TGCAGCGTAGTACTTTTCGGGGAGCTGTTTTTT.

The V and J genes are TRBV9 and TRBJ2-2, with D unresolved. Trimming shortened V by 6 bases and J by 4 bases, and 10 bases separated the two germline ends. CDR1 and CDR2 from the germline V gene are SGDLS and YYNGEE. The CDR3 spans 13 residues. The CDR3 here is CASTPGATGELFF. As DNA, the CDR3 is TGTGCCAGCACCCCAGGAGCCACCGGGGAGCTGTTTTTT.

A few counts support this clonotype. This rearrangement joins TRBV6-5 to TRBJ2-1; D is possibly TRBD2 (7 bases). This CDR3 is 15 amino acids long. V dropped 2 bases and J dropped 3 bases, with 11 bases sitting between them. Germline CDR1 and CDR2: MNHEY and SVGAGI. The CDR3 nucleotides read TGTGCCAGCAGTTACAGGGGGGACTACTACAATGAGCAGTTCTTC. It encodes CASSYRGDYYNEQFF.

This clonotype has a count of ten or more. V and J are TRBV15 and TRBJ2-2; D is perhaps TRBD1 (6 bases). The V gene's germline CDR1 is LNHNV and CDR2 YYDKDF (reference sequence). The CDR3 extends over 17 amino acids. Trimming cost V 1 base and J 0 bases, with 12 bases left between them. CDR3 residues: CATSRGRTDANTGELFF. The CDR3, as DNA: TGTGCCACCAGCAGAGGCAGGACAGATGCGAACACCGGGGAGCTGTTTTTT.

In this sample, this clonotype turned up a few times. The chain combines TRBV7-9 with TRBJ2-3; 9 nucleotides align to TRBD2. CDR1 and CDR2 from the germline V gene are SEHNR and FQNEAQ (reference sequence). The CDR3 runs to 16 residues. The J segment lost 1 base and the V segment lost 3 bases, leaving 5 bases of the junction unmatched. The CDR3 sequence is CASSFLTSGRTDTQYF. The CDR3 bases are TGTGCCAGCAGCTTCTTGACTAGCGGCCGCACAGATACGCAGTATTTT.

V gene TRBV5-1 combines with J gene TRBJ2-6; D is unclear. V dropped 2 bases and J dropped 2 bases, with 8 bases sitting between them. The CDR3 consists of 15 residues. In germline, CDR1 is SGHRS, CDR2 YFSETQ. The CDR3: CASSLELAGANVLTF. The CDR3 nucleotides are TGCGCCAGCAGCTTAGAATTGGCTGGGGCCAACGTCCTGACTTTC.

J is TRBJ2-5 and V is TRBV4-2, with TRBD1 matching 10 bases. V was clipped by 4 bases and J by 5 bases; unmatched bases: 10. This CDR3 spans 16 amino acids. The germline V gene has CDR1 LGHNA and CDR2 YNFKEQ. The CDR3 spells CASSRPDRGQRETQYF. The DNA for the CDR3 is TGTGCCAGCAGCCGCCCTGACAGGGGGCAACGGGAGACCCAGTACTTC.

In nucleotides, the CDR3 is TGTGCCAGCAGCTTGGCCGATGGGCCAAGCTCCTACAATGAGCAGTTCTTC. Translating gives CASSLADGPSSYNEQFF. This chain links TRBV5-5 with TRBJ2-1; D gene ambiguous. CDR3 length: 17 residues. Germline CDR1 is SGHKS and CDR2 is YYEKEE (reference sequence). Trimming shortened V by 0 bases and J by 0 bases, and 13 bases separated the two germline ends.

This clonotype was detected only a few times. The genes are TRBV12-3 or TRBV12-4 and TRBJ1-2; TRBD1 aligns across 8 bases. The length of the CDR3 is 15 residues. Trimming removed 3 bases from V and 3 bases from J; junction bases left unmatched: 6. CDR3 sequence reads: CASSFFATGDYGYTF. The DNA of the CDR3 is TGTGCCAGCAGTTTTTTTGCGACAGGGGACTATGGCTACACCTTC.

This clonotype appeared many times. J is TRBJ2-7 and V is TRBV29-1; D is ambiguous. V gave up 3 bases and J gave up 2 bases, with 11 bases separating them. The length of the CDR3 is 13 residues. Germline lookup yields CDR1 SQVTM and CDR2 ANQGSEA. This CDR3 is CSVEDGSTYEQYF. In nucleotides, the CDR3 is TGCAGCGTTGAGGACGGTAGTACCTACGAGCAGTACTTC.